What follows describes a single T cell receptor (beta chain). The antigen remains undetermined. Template material for amplifying TCR beta CDR3 regions consisted of RNA transcripts. When the TCR CDR3 underwent first-round RT-PCR, the HTBI primer set was used. TCRdb ran MiXCR on the multiplex PCR reads and lists one entry per CDR3 protein. The sample holds about 96,000 distinct CDR3 sequences, roughly half seen once. This sample is part of a study of T cells in Graves' hyperthyroidism and ophthalmopathy. Points from the study as a whole: Stable hyperthyroidism was told apart from ophthalmopathy by a model built on 13 V-J features.

Material for sequencing was blood. This clonotype was obtained from a woman between 35 and 50 years old with Graves' hyperthyroidism.

The CDR3 DNA follows: TGTGCCACCAGTGACCCGAGGACAGGGGGCTACGAGCAGTACTTC. It encodes CATSDPRTGGYEQYF. The chain carries TRBV24-1 and TRBJ2-7; 10 nucleotides line up with TRBD1. The CDR3 is 15 residues long. Germline CDR1 reads KGHDR; CDR2 reads SFDVKD. J was trimmed by 3 bases and V by 4 bases; bases with no gene match: 5.